This entry describes one T cell receptor (beta chain). The antigen is unknown. CDR1 is SGHKS, CDR2 YYEKEE, per germline (reference sequence). V lost 4 bases to trimming and J lost 0 bases, with 7 bases between them. The CDR3 is 14 residues long. PCR primers comprised 60 Vbeta and 13 Jbeta primers. Produced via immunoSEQ multiplex PCR; TCRdb's table is partial and in-frame only. Its table records under 200,000 clones. The entry originates in a study of cytomegalovirus exposure and HLA in healthy donors. Overall study findings and caveats: Per a later analysis, 15,000 to 20,000 TCR beta sequences showed association with HLA alleles at 0.05 false discovery rate.

The genes are TRBV5-5 and TRBJ1-4; D may be TRBD1 (6 bases). The sequenced sample was PBMCs. The receptor was isolated from a man aged 25 to 40 in good health and CMV-seronegative. CDR3 sequence: CASSRTATNEKLFF. The CDR3 DNA follows: TGTGCCAGCAGCCGGACAGCAACTAATGAAAAACTGTTTTTT. Full variable domain (missing parts from reference TRBV5-5 and TRBJ1-4): DAGVTQSPTHLIKTRGQQVTLRCSPISGHKSVSWYQQVLGQGPQFIFQYYEKEERGRGNFPDRFSARQFPNYSSELNVNALLLGDSALYLCASSRTATNEKLFFGSGTQLSVL.